Listed here are 22 T cell receptor beta chains from one sample, sequenced in a study of cytomegalovirus exposure and HLA in healthy donors. Amplification used 60 Vbeta primers and 13 Jbeta primers. Data came from immunoSEQ multiplex PCR; TCRdb stores just in-frame clones and leaves some out. The profile shows around 200,000 clones, over 75% of them singletons. Sequenced input: PBMCs. The receptors come from a woman aged 50 to 60 in good health and CMV-seropositive.

This chain links TRBV27 with TRBJ2-1, with D maybe TRBD1 (6 bases). Trimming took 6 bases from V and 4 from J, leaving 16 bases between them. Germline V gene data show CDR1 as MNHEY and CDR2 as SMNVEV (reference sequence). The CDR3 is 15 residues long. The CDR3 nucleotides are TGTGCCAGCAGCTACGGGACAACCGCTTACAATGAGCAGTTCTTC. It translates to CASSYGTTAYNEQFF.

CDR3 DNA: TGTGCCATCAGCGCCCGGGGCGGGGCCGATGAGCAGTTCTTC. Its translation: CAISARGGADEQFF. The V gene is TRBV10-3, the J gene TRBJ2-1; TRBD2 is a possible D gene (6 bases). Germline-derived CDR1 and CDR2 are ENHRY and SYGVKD. V was shortened by 6 bases and J by 8 bases, with 17 bases between the two germline ends. The CDR3 length is 14 residues.

The chain has TRBV6-5 and TRBJ1-2, with a tentative D call TRBD1 (5 bases). The CDR3 has 13 amino acids. Trimming stripped 0 bases from V and 6 bases from J, with 8 bases between. Germline assignment: CDR1 MNHEY and CDR2 SVGAGI. The CDR3 DNA is TGTGCCAGCAGTTACTCGAAGGGGCATGGCTACACCTTC. Amino acids: CASSYSKGHGYTF.

The chain uses TRBV9 and TRBJ2-7; TRBD2 matches at 10 bases. The CDR3 covers 16 residues. V lost 1 base to trimming and J lost 6 bases; unmatched junction nucleotides: 10. Germline V lookup: CDR1 SGDLS, CDR2 YYNGEE. The CDR3, as DNA: TGTGCCAGCAGCGTATTAGCGGGGGGTGCCTCTAGCGAGCAGTACTTC. Its translation is CASSVLAGGASSEQYF.

The CDR3 protein is CASSVGAGILSDTQYF. CDR3 nucleotide sequence: TGTGCCAGCAGCGTAGGGGCAGGGATACTTTCCGATACGCAGTATTTT. V usage is TRBV9 and J usage is TRBJ2-3, with a weak D call TRBD1 (5 bases). V gave up 0 bases and J gave up 6 bases, with 17 bases separating them. Germline CDR1 SGDLS, CDR2 YYNGEE. The CDR3 consists of 16 residues.

This sequence joins TRBV5-1 and TRBJ1-1; 7 bases map to TRBD1. CDR3 length: 16 residues. Germline V CDR1 and CDR2: SGHRS, YFSETQ. Trimming at V came to 0 bases and at J to 1 base, leaving 6 bases not matched to a gene. CDR3 DNA sequence: TGCGCCAGCAGCTTGGCCCTGACAGGGACGAACACTGAAGCTTTCTTT. This translates into CASSLALTGTNTEAFF.

The J gene is TRBJ2-1, the V gene TRBV11-2, with D maybe TRBD2 (6 bases). Trimming cost V 0 bases and J 6 bases, with 9 bases left between them. The CDR3 consists of 14 residues. The germline gives CDR1 SGHAT, CDR2 FQNNGV. The CDR3 here is CASSLDRGVNEQFF. CDR3 DNA: TGTGCCAGCAGCTTAGATCGCGGGGTCAATGAGCAGTTCTTC. Using reference TRBV11-2 and TRBJ2-1 for the parts outside the CDR3, the full variable domain is EAGVAQSPRYKIIEKRQSVAFWCNPISGHATLYWYQQILGQGPKLLIQFQNNGVVDDSQLPKDRFSAERLKGVDSTLKIQPAKLEDSAVYLCASSLDRGVNEQFFGPGTRLTVL.

The chain carries TRBV6-5 and TRBJ2-5; unclear D gene. The CDR3 runs 14 residues. Germline loops: CDR1 MNHEY, CDR2 SVGAGI. V dropped 0 bases and J dropped 2 bases, with 7 bases sitting between them. CDR3 sequence (DNA): TGTGCCAGCAGTTACTCGCCCAGACAAGAGACCCAGTACTTC. Translating gives CASSYSPRQETQYF.

The chain couples TRBV5-4 to TRBJ1-1; D is ambiguous. Germline CDR1 SGHNT, CDR2 YYREEE (reference sequence). This CDR3 contains 14 residues. V dropped 3 bases and J dropped 4 bases, with 13 bases sitting between them. Here the CDR3 reads CASSWEGGSTEAFF. CDR3 DNA sequence: TGTGCCAGCAGCTGGGAGGGTGGTAGCACTGAAGCTTTCTTT.

This clone is a singleton in its sample. The chain employs TRBV5-4 and TRBJ1-1; 8 bases fit TRBD1. The junction had 8 bases not matched to a gene; V was cut back by 4 bases and J by 0 bases. The germline V gene has CDR1 SGHNT and CDR2 YYREEE (reference sequence). This CDR3 contains 16 residues. In nucleotides, the CDR3 is TGTGCCAGCAGCCGGGACAGGCGAGGGGTGAACACTGAAGCTTTCTTT. The encoded protein is CASSRDRRGVNTEAFF.

The chain carries TRBV4-3 and TRBJ2-2; 11 nucleotides agree with TRBD2. The junction had 5 bases not matched to a gene; V was cut back by 4 bases and J by 1 base. Germline values: CDR1 LGHNA, CDR2 YSLEER. The CDR3 totals 17 residues. CDR3 coding DNA: TGCGCCAGCAGCCGGTCCGGGACTAGCGGGAACACCGGGGAGCTGTTTTTT. It encodes CASSRSGTSGNTGELFF.

The rearrangement links TRBV28 to TRBJ1-2; D not resolved. The germline CDR1 and CDR2 sequences are MDHEN and SYDVKM. V gave up 5 bases and J gave up 3 bases, with 4 bases separating them. The CDR3 contains 11 residues. CDR3 sequence reads: CASSAYYGYTF. The CDR3 bases are TGTGCCAGCAGTGCGTACTATGGCTACACCTTC.

The chain combines TRBV30 with TRBJ1-1, with D maybe TRBD1 (6 bases). Per the germline V gene, CDR1 is GTSNPN and CDR2 is SVGIG (reference sequence). V was shortened by 2 bases and J by 3 bases, with 19 bases between the two germline ends. The CDR3 has 16 amino acids. CDR3 residues: CAWSRGGGETDTEAFF. The CDR3, as DNA: TGTGCCTGGAGTAGGGGGGGCGGGGAGACGGACACTGAAGCTTTCTTT.

The chain combines TRBV18 with TRBJ1-2; no clear D. Germline V gene lookup returns CDR1 KGHSH and CDR2 LQKENI. The germline V and J ends were trimmed by 1 base and 8 bases, with 14 bases remaining between them. The CDR3 covers 14 residues. The CDR3 loop reads CASSPRGQTSGYTF. The CDR3 bases are TGTGCCAGCTCACCACGAGGTCAAACTTCGGGCTACACCTTC.

The gene calls are TRBV27 and TRBJ2-3; 8 bases are a match to TRBD1. CDR3 length: 16 amino acids. After removal of 4 bases from V and 3 bases from J, the junction contained 9 bases not matched to a gene. Germline CDR1 is MNHEY and CDR2 is SMNVEV (reference sequence). In nucleotides, the CDR3 is TGTGCCAGCAGTTCCTCGACAGGGGAGAGAACAGATACGCAGTATTTT. It codes for CASSSSTGERTDTQYF.

The V gene is TRBV6-6, the J gene TRBJ1-1, with TRBD1 matching 8 bases. Germline lookup yields CDR1 MNHNY and CDR2 SVGAGI (reference sequence). The CDR3 has 14 residues. The trim removed 1 base at V and 7 bases at J, leaving 5 bases unmatched. Here the CDR3 reads CASSYLNDRGEAFF. CDR3 in DNA: TGTGCCAGCAGTTACTTGAATGACAGGGGTGAAGCTTTCTTT.

V is TRBV7-8 and J is TRBJ1-4; D ambiguous. The CDR3 totals 15 residues. With 5 bases removed from V and 0 bases from J, the gap between germline ends came to 10 bases. The germline gives CDR1 SGHVS, CDR2 FQNEAQ. CDR3 DNA sequence: TGTGCCAGCAGCCCCATACAGACAACTAATGAAAAACTGTTTTTT. Its translation: CASSPIQTTNEKLFF. The full variable domain, completed using reference TRBV7-8 and TRBJ1-4, is GAGVSQSPRYKVAKRGQDVALRCDPISGHVSLFWYQQALGQGPEFLTYFQNEAQLDKSGLPSDRFFAERPEGSVSTLKIQRTQQEDSAVYLCASSPIQTTNEKLFFGSGTQLSVL.

The rearrangement joins TRBV10-2 to TRBJ1-2; possible D gene TRBD1, 5 bases. The V end lost 0 bases, the J end lost 7 bases, and 21 bases lay between the germline ends. The CDR3 sequence is 17 residues long. In germline, CDR1 is WSHSY, CDR2 SAAADI. CDR3 DNA sequence: TGCGCCAGCAGTGAGTCGATCGGTGGGAACAGGTTCTTTGGCTACACCTTC. Translating gives CASSESIGGNRFFGYTF.

CDR3: CAASDRGRGNTEAFF. The CDR3 region has the DNA TGTGCCGCCTCGGACAGGGGGCGTGGGAACACTGAAGCTTTCTTT. The chain employs TRBV6-5 and TRBJ1-1, with 11 bases aligning to TRBD1. This CDR3 is built from 15 residues. The J segment lost 1 base and the V segment lost 11 bases, leaving 9 bases of the junction unmatched. Germline CDR1 is MNHEY and CDR2 is SVGAGI.

The V and J genes are TRBV19 and TRBJ2-2, with 9 bases identical to TRBD2. The CDR3 has 15 residues. J gave up 3 bases and V 10 bases, and 9 bases lay outside the gene matches. In germline, CDR1 is LNHDA, CDR2 SQIVND (reference sequence). The CDR3 sequence: CATGAGGGHTGELFF. In nucleotides, the CDR3 is TGTGCCACCGGGGCGGGGGGGGGACACACCGGGGAGCTGTTTTTT.

The chain employs TRBV30 and TRBJ1-1; 10 bases match TRBD1. The trim removed 2 bases at V and 5 bases at J, leaving 11 bases unmatched. The CDR3 is made up of 16 amino acids. CDR1 is GTSNPN, CDR2 SVGIG, per germline (reference sequence). The CDR3 coding sequence is TGTGCCTGGAGTCCGCCTCTGGGACAGGGGTTTACTGAAGCTTTCTTT. Amino acid sequence: CAWSPPLGQGFTEAFF.

The genes are TRBV25-1 and TRBJ1-1; tentative D call: TRBD1 (5 bases). Per the germline V gene, CDR1 is MGHDK and CDR2 is SYGVNS. Trimming took off 5 bases at V and 1 base at J, with 17 bases between the two ends. The CDR3 has 16 amino acids. The CDR3 DNA sequence: TGTGCCAGCAGTTTACAGGCGATCCGGAAGAACACTGAAGCTTTCTTT. Residues: CASSLQAIRKNTEAFF.